The rows below give T cell receptor beta chains drawn from one sample of a study of cytomegalovirus exposure and HLA in healthy donors. TCRdb's copy holds only in-frame clones and misses some; the assay was immunoSEQ multiplex PCR. Altogether about 85,000 clones are present, more than 75% being singletons, with the ten largest covering about 23%. What was sequenced was PBMCs. The receptors were sampled from a woman between 45 and 65 years old in good health and CMV-seropositive. Both conserved end residues are part of each CDR3. Fields, in order: V gene, D gene, clone size, J gene, CDR3 DNA, CDR3 protein. The D gene is left open where the match is weak. For some rows the clone size is stated as once, few or many, or as a class when expanded; others skip it.

TRBV6-5,NA,once,TRBJ1-1,TGTGCCAGCAGTCGCGCTGACAGACGCTACACTGAAGCTTTCTTT,CASSRADRRYTEAFF
TRBV19,TRBD2,NA,TRBJ2-5,TGTGCCAGTAGTATTGATCTAGCGGGAGGGCGAGAGACCCAGTACTTC,CASSIDLAGGRETQYF
TRBV5-6,NA,NA,TRBJ2-2,TGTGCCAGCAGCTCAACACCGGGCGGGGAGCTGTTTTTT,CASSSTPGGELFF
TRBV27,TRBD2,NA,TRBJ2-1,TGTGCCAGCAGACCTCTAGCGGGAGGACCAAACAATGAGCAGTTCTTC,CASRPLAGGPNNEQFF
TRBV30,NA,NA,TRBJ1-2,TGTGCCTGGAGTGTACGAAGCTTCCCCTCTCTCTATGGCTACACCTTC,CAWSVRSFPSLYGYTF
TRBV9,NA,NA,TRBJ2-1,TGTGCCAGCAGCTCGACCGGGAGTGGGATAAACAATGAGCAGTTCTTC,CASSSTGSGINNEQFF
TRBV5-1,NA,NA,TRBJ2-7,TGCGCCAGCAGCTTGGCCTGGCCGACACACTACGAGCAGTACTTC,CASSLAWPTHYEQYF
TRBV29-1,NA,NA,TRBJ1-1,TGCAGCGTTGAGGAGAATTTGAACACTGAAGCTTTCTTT,CSVEENLNTEAFF
TRBV15,NA,NA,TRBJ1-1,TGTGCCACCAGCAGAGGGGGGGTGGTTAGGAACACTGAAGCTTTCTTT,CATSRGGVVRNTEAFF
TRBV13,TRBD2,once,TRBJ2-1,TGTGCCAGCAGCTTATGGACTAGCGGAAAGTACAATGAGCAGTTCTTC,CASSLWTSGKYNEQFF
TRBV29-1,NA,NA,TRBJ2-1,TGCAGCGTTGAGGTAGAGGTAACAGGCGGTCTTTTCTTC,CSVEVEVTGGLFF
TRBV5-1,NA,NA,TRBJ2-2,TGCGCCAGCAGCTTAGGTAGCTACAACACCGGGGAGCTGTTTTTT,CASSLGSYNTGELFF
TRBV10-3,TRBD1,NA,TRBJ1-3,TGTGCCATCAGTGATCCGACAGGGGGAGCGAACACCATATATTTT,CAISDPTGGANTIYF
TRBV19,NA,NA,TRBJ1-1,TGTGCCAGTAGTATTCAGGGTAACACTGAAGCTTTCTTT,CASSIQGNTEAFF
TRBV10-2,NA,NA,TRBJ2-1,TGCGCCAGCAGTGTCTTAGCACCCTACAATGAGCAGTTCTTC,CASSVLAPYNEQFF
TRBV27,TRBD1,NA,TRBJ1-1,TGTGCCAGCAGTTCGGACAGGGGGAACACTGAAGCTTTCTTT,CASSSDRGNTEAFF